This T cell receptor beta chain was obtained from a study of beta chain features in type 1 diabetes. Study-level points and caveats: High TCR expression in some cells could lead to their over-representation in cDNA sequencing. Moderate yet significant TCRB CDR3 shortening was seen in Type 1 diabetes patients in all four CD4+ subsets.

To note about this clone: Its antigen remains unknown.

Expressed TCRB transcripts were sequenced, since all the RNA that had been isolated was reverse transcribed. The repertoire was sequenced with immunoSEQ multiplex PCR; TCRdb's copy has only in-frame clones and lacks some. This sample has 300,000 to 400,000 clones; around a tenth occur once, and the top ten carry less than 0.65%. Only one heparinised blood draw was taken per donor, and its volume averaged approximately 100 mL. After removal of 4 bases from V and 3 bases from J, the junction contained 4 bases not matched to a gene. There are 13 residues in the CDR3. Germline V gene sequence: CDR1 SQVTM, CDR2 ANQGSEA.

J is TRBJ1-1 and V is TRBV29-1, with 8 bases aligning to TRBD1. The specimen sequenced was central memory CD4+ T cells from blood. The origin of this receptor is a young man with type 1 diabetes. In DNA form, the CDR3 reads TGCAGCGTTGCCAGGGGGCGCGACACTGAAGCTTTCTTT. Its protein is CSVARGRDTEAFF.